The source of this TCR beta chain is a study of T cell changes during pregnancy in multiple sclerosis. The repertoire was sequenced with immunoSEQ multiplex PCR; TCRdb's copy has only in-frame clones and lacks some. The sample contains some 73,000 clones, approximately 92% of which appear only once. There are 16 residues in the CDR3. CDR1 and CDR2 (germline): MNHEY, SMNVEV (reference sequence). V lost 8 bases to trimming and J lost 1 base; unmatched junction nucleotides: 4. The rearrangement links TRBV27 to TRBJ2-3; 15 nucleotides match TRBD2. The sequence was collected from a female donor in good health, enrolled as a control in a pregnancy study. The source was peripheral blood, collected in the third trimester of pregnancy. The CDR3 protein is CASGLAGGPGTDTQYF. The CDR3 DNA sequence: TGTGCCAGCGGACTAGCGGGGGGGCCGGGCACAGATACGCAGTATTTT.